This TCR beta chain is from a study of shared clonotypes between healthy human individuals. The CDR3 spans 15 residues. The germline gives CDR1 MDHEN, CDR2 SYDVKM. V was clipped by 6 bases and J by 6 bases, with 17 bases between them. In the sorted-subset replicate PCRs, 150 to 200 ng DNA, 25,000 to 30,000 T cell genomes, was used. The assay was immunoSEQ multiplex PCR, and TCRdb's table has in-frame clones only and misses some. The sample has hundreds of thousands of clones, 90% to 97% seen once; the top ten hold less than 0.12%. The naive CD8 subset, CD45RO-negative cells positively selected for CCR7, excluded terminally differentiated effector memory CD45RA+ cells.

The chain joins TRBV28 to TRBJ2-2; possibly TRBD2 for D (6 bases). Material for sequencing was naive CD8+ T cells sorted from blood. This TCR derives from a young woman in good health. The CDR3 loop is CASRLLREGAGELFF. The CDR3 DNA reads as TGTGCCAGCAGATTGTTGCGGGAAGGGGCCGGGGAGCTGTTTTTT.